This TCR beta chain was retrieved from a study of T cells in Graves' hyperthyroidism and ophthalmopathy. The CDR3 extends over 14 amino acids. Germline CDR1 reads MNHEY; CDR2 reads SVGEGT. The V and J ends lost 0 bases and 7 bases respectively, with 12 bases between them. PBMCs were sourced from over 8.5 ml fresh peripheral blood. Amplification yielded TCR beta CDR3 regions, with RNA transcripts as the source. Researchers ran a first-round RT-PCR on the TCR CDR3 using the HTBI primer set. A single record per CDR3 protein comes from TCRdb applying MiXCR to the multiplex PCR reads. The sample has under 700,000 distinct CDR3 sequences; 16% are singletons.

Sample: blood. This rearrangement joins TRBV6-2 or TRBV6-3 to TRBJ1-2, with D uncertain. The TCR comes from a woman aged 18-29 years with Graves' hyperthyroidism. CDR3 protein: CASSYSAGLAGYTF. The CDR3 DNA sequence: TGTGCCAGCAGTTACTCGGCGGGGTTAGCTGGCTACACCTTC.